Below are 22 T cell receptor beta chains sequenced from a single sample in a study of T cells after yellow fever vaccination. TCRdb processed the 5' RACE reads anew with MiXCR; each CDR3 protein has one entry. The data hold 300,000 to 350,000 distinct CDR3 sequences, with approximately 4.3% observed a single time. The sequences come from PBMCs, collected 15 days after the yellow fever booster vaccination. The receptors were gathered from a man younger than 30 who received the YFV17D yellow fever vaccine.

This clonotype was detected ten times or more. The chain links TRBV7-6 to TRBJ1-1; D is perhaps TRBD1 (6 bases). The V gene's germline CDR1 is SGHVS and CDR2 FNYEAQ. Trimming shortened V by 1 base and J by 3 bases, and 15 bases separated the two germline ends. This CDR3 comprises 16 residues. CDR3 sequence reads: CASSLDPQGKYTEAFF. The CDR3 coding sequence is TGTGCCAGCAGCTTAGACCCCCAGGGGAAGTACACTGAAGCTTTCTTT.

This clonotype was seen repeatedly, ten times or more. CDR3 amino acids: CASSTRLAGSYEQYF. In nucleotides, the CDR3 is TGTGCCAGCAGCACAAGACTAGCGGGATCCTACGAGCAGTACTTC. The rearrangement links TRBV27 to TRBJ2-7; 11 bases are shared with TRBD2. The CDR3 totals 15 residues. Unmatched junction bases numbered 5, after V lost 6 bases and J lost 1 base. CDR1 and CDR2 from the germline V gene are MNHEY and SMNVEV (reference sequence).

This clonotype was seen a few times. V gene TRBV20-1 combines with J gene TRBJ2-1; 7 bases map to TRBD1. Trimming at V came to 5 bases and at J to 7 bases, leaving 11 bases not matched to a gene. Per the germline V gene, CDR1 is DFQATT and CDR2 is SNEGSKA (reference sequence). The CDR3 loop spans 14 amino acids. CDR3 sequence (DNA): TGCAGTGCTGCCTCGGTCGGGACAGCGAATGAGCAGTTCTTC. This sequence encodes CSAASVGTANEQFF.

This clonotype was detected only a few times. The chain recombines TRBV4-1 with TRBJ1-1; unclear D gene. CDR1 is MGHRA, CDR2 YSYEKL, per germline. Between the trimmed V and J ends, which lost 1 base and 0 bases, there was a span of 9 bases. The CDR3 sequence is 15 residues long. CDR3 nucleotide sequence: TGCGCCAGCAGCCAAGCTCGAGGCCTGAACACTGAAGCTTTCTTT. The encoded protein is CASSQARGLNTEAFF.

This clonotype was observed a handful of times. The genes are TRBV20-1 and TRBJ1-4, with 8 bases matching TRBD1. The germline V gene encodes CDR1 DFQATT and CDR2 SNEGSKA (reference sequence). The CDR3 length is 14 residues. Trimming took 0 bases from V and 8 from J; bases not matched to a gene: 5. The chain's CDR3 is CSARDTQGGEKLFF. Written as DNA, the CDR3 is TGCAGTGCTAGAGATACACAGGGGGGCGAAAAACTGTTTTTT.

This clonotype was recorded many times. CDR3 loop: CASSQVLSTTEAFF. The CDR3 region has the DNA TGCGCCAGCAGCCAAGTACTGTCTACCACTGAAGCTTTCTTT. V and J are TRBV4-1 and TRBJ1-1; D unresolved. Germline CDR1 and CDR2: MGHRA and YSYEKL. The CDR3 contains 14 residues. The V end lost 1 base, the J end lost 4 bases, and 10 bases lay between the germline ends.

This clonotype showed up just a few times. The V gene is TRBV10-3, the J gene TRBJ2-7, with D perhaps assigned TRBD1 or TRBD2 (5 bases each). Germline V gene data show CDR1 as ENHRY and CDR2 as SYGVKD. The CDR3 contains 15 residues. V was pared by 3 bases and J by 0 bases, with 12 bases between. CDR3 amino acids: CAISDEGKSSYEQYV. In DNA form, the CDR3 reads TGTGCCATCAGTGATGAGGGGAAGAGCTCCTACGAGCAGTACGTC.

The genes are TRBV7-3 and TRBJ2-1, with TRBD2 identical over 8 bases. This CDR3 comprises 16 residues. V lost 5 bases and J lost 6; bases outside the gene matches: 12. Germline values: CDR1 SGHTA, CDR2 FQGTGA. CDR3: CASSPPTGGGPNEQFF. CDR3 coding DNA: TGTGCCAGCAGCCCCCCAACGGGGGGGGGTCCCAATGAGCAGTTCTTC.

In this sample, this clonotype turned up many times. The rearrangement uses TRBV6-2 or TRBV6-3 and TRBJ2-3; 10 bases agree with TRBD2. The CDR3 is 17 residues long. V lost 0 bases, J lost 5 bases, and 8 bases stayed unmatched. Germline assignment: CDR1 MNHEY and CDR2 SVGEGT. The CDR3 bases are TGTGCCAGCAGTTACTCTACCACTAGCGGGGATCAAGATACGCAGTATTTT. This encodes CASSYSTTSGDQDTQYF.

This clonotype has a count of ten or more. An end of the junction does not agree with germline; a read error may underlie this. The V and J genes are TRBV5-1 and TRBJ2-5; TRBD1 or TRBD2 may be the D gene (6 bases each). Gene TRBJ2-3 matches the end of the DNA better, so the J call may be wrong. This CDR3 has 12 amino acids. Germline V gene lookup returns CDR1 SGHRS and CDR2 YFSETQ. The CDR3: CASSLEGGTQYF. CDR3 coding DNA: TGTGCCAGCAGCTTAGAGGGGGGTACGCAGTATTTT.

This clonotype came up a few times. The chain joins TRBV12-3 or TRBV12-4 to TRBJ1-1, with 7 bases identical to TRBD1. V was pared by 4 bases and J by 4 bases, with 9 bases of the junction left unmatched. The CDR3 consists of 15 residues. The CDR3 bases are TGTGCCAGCAGTTCGACAGGGTTTTGGGGCACTGAAGCTTTCTTT. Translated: CASSSTGFWGTEAFF.

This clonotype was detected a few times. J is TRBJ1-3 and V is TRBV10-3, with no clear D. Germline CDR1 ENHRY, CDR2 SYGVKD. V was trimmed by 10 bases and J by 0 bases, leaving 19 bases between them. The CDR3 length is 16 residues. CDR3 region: CATAPSTRHSGNTIYF. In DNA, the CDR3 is TGTGCCACGGCCCCGAGTACCCGACACTCTGGAAACACCATATATTTT.

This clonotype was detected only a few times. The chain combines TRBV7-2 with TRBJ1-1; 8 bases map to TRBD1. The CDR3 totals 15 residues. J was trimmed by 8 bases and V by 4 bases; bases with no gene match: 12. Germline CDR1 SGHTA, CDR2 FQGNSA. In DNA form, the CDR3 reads TGTGCCAGCAGCTCAAACCCCAGGGGGCGCCTCGAAGCTTTCTTT. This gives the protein CASSSNPRGRLEAFF.

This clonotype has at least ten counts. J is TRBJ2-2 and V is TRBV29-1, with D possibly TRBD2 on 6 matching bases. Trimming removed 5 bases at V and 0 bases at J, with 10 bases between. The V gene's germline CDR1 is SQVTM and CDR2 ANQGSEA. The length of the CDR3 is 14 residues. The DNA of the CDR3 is TGCAGCGTTTCCGGGGGACCGAACACCGGGGAGCTGTTTTTT. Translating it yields CSVSGGPNTGELFF.

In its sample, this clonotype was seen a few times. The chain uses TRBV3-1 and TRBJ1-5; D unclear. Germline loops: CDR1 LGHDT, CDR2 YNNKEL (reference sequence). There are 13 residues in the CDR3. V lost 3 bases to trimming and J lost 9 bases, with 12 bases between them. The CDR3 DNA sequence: TGTGCCAGCAGCCAGGCCGCCCGGGGGCCCCAGCATTTT. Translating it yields CASSQAARGPQHF.

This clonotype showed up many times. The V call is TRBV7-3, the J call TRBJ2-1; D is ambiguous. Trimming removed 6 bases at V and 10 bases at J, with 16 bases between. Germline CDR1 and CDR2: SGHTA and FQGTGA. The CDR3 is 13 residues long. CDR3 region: CASSLIGLGEQFF. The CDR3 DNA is TGTGCCAGCAGTCTTATTGGCCTGGGGGAGCAGTTCTTC.

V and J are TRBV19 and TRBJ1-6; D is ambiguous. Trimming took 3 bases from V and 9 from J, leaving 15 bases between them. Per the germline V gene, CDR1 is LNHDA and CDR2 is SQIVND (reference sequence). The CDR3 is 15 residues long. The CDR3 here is CASSMLGLAPSPLHF. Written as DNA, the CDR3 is TGTGCCAGTAGTATGCTGGGTCTAGCGCCTTCACCCCTCCACTTT.

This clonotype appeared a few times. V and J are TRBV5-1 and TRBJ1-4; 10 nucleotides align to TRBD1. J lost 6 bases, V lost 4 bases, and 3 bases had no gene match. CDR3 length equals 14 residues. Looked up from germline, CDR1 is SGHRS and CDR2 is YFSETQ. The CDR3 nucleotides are TGCGCCAGCAGCGAAGGACAGGGGGATGAAAAACTGTTTTTT. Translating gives CASSEGQGDEKLFF.

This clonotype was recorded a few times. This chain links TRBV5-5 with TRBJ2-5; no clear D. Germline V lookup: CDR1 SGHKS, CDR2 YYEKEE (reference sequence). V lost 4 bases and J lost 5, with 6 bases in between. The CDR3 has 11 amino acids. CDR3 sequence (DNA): TGTGCCAGCAGCATGGTGGAGACCCAGTACTTC. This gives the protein CASSMVETQYF.

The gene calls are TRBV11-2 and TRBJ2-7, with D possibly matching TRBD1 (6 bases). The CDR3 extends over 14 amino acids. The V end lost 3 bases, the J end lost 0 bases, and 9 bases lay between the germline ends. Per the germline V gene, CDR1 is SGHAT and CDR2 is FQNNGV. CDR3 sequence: CASSFTGSSYEQYF. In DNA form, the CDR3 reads TGTGCCAGCAGCTTTACAGGGAGCTCCTACGAGCAGTACTTC.

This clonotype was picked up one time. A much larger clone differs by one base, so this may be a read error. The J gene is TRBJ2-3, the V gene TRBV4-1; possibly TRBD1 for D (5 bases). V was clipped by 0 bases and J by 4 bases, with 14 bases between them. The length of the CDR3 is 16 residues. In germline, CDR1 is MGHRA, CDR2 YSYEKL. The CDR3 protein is CASSQEPRTGADTQYF. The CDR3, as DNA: TGCGCCAGCAGCCAAGAGCCGAGAACAGGCGCAGATACGCAGTATTTT.

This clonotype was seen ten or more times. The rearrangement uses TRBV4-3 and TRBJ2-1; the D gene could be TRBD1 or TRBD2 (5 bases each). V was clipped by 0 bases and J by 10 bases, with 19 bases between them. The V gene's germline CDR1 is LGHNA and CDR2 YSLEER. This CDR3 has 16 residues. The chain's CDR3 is CASSQEAGTGASEQFF. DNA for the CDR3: TGCGCCAGCAGCCAAGAGGCCGGGACGGGTGCGTCCGAGCAGTTCTTC.